These 9 T cell receptor beta chains originate from one sample sequenced in a study of blood T cell repertoires in COVID-19. Profiled with immunoSEQ multiplex PCR; TCRdb holds only in-frame clones, not every one. Of around 200,000 clones listed, 85% to 90% are singletons. The sequencing input was PBMCs or T cells enriched from blood (not recorded which). The receptors derive from a man in his thirties or forties who had recovered from COVID-19.

The rearrangement joins TRBV9 to TRBJ2-1; D gene ambiguous. CDR1 is SGDLS and CDR2 is YYNGEE in the germline V gene. Trimming removed 0 bases from V and 8 bases from J, with 9 bases in between. The CDR3 contains 13 residues. The CDR3 region is CASSVDGSYEQFF. In nucleotides, the CDR3 is TGTGCCAGCAGCGTAGATGGTAGTTATGAGCAGTTCTTC.

The genes are TRBV14 and TRBJ2-7, with D perhaps TRBD1 or TRBD2 (5 bases each). The ends were cut back, 4 bases at V and 5 bases at J, with 15 bases in the middle. CDR1 is SGHDN and CDR2 is FVKESK in the germline V gene. The CDR3 is 14 amino acids. CDR3 protein: CASSRDSPGDEQYF. The DNA for the CDR3 is TGTGCCAGCAGCCGAGACAGTCCCGGGGACGAGCAGTACTTC.

As for this clone: The sample carries other DNA sequences with the same CDR3. This chain connects TRBV5-1 to TRBJ2-7; D is uncertain. The V end lost 0 bases, the J end lost 4 bases, and 2 bases lay between the germline ends. This CDR3 has 11 amino acids. Germline V gene sequence: CDR1 SGHRS, CDR2 YFSETQ. The CDR3 reads CASSLAYEQYF. The CDR3 bases are TGCGCCAGCAGCTTGGCTTACGAGCAGTACTTC.

The chain couples TRBV11-3 to TRBJ2-5; tentative D call: TRBD2 (6 bases). This CDR3 has 14 residues. V was clipped by 1 base and J by 2 bases, with 8 bases between them. Germline values: CDR1 SGHNT, CDR2 YENEEA. CDR3 loop: CASSLGGDQETQYF. The CDR3 coding sequence is TGTGCCAGCAGCTTAGGCGGGGATCAAGAGACCCAGTACTTC.

This rearrangement joins TRBV25-1 to TRBJ2-7; 11 positions match TRBD2. CDR3 length: 14 amino acids. CDR1 is MGHDK, CDR2 SYGVNS, per germline. V lost 4 bases, J lost 5 bases, and 4 bases stayed unmatched. The CDR3 nucleotides read TGTGCCAGCAGTGTAGCGGGAGGGATGGACGAGCAGTACTTC. Translation: CASSVAGGMDEQYF.

The genes are TRBV7-8 and TRBJ2-3; possibly TRBD2 for D (6 bases). Germline values: CDR1 SGHVS, CDR2 FQNEAQ. V lost 0 bases and J 2 bases, leaving 9 bases between the germline ends. This CDR3 region has 15 residues. In DNA, the CDR3 is TGTGCCAGCAGCTTAGCGGGGGGACCCACAGATACGCAGTATTTT. Its translation is CASSLAGGPTDTQYF.

This chain links TRBV27 with TRBJ2-1; possible D gene TRBD1, 6 bases. CDR1 is MNHEY, CDR2 SMNVEV, per germline (reference sequence). The V gene lost 1 base and the J gene lost 5 bases, with 15 bases spanning the gap. This CDR3 has 16 residues. This CDR3 is CASSLFFRGSDNEQFF. The CDR3 nucleotides read TGTGCCAGCAGTTTATTTTTCAGGGGCAGTGACAATGAGCAGTTCTTC.

The rearrangement uses TRBV4-1 and TRBJ2-7, with TRBD2 as a possible D gene (5 bases). Trimming removed 2 bases at V and 5 bases at J, with 13 bases between. The germline V gene encodes CDR1 MGHRA and CDR2 YSYEKL. The CDR3 loop spans 14 amino acids. The CDR3 loop is CASSQRGLRNEQYF. The CDR3 DNA sequence: TGCGCCAGCAGCCAAAGAGGGCTTCGGAACGAGCAGTACTTC.

The rearrangement links TRBV27 to TRBJ2-2; 9 positions agree with TRBD2. CDR3 size: 20 residues. The germline gives CDR1 MNHEY, CDR2 SMNVEV (reference sequence). V lost 0 bases and J lost 7; bases outside the gene matches: 18. The DNA for the CDR3 is TGTGCCAGCAGTTTATCGCGAGGCCGTGGGGGAACTAGCGGGTTCGGGGAGCTGTTTTTT. This sequence encodes CASSLSRGRGGTSGFGELFF.